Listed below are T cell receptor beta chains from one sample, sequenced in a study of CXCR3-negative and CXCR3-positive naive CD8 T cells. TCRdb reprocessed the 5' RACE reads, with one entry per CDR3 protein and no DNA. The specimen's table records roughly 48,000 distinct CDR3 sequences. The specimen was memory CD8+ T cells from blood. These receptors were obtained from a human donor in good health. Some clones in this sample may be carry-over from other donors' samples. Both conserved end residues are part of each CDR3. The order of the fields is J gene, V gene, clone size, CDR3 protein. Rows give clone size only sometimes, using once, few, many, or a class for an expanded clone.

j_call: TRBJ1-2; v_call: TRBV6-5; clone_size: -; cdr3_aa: CASSYDASGYGYTF
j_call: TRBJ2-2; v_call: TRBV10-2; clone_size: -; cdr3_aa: CASWEVNTGELFF
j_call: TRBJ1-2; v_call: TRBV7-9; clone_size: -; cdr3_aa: CASSPPEFNGKNGYTF
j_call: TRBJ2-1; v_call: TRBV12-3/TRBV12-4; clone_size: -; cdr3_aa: CASSPRVGGDYNEQFF
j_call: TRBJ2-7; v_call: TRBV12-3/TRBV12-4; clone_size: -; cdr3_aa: CASSFSGAFSLTGQYF
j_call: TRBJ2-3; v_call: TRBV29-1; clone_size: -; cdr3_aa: CSAAPAGEEDTQYF
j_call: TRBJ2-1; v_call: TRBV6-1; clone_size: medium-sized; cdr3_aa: CASSEAGGYNEQFF
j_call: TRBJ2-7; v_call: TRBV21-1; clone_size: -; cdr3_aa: CASSKGLGGPYEQYF
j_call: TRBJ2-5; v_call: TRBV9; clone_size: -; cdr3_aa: CASSVQTGPRETQYF
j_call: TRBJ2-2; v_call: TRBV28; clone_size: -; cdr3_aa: CASRGGGARTGELFF
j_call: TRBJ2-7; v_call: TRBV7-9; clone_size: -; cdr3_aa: CASSFGVRYEQYF
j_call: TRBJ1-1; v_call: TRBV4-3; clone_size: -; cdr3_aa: CASSQFKNTEAFF
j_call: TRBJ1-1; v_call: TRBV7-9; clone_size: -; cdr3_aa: CAPTTNRVEAFF
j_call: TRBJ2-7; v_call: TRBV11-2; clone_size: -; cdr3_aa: CASSLVRGGYEQYF
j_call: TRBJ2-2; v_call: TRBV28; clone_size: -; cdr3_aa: CASSFFSNTGELFF
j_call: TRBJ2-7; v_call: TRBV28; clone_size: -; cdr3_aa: CASSLTSNYEQYF
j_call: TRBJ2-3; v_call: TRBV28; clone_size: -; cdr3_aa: CASSFPGGASGNVDTQYF
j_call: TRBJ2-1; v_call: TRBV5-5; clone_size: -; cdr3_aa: CASSLWTSGRRNEQFF
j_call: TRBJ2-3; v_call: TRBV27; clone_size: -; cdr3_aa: CASSSTGYPSTDTQYF
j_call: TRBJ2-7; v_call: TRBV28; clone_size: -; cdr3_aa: CASSLGSSAVPTLQETQYF
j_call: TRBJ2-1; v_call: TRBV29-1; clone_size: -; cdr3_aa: CSVPQGTFLHNEQFF
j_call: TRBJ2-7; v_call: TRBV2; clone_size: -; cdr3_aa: CASSVARGPYEQYF
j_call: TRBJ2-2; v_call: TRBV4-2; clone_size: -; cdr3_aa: CASSQDGPRDLNTGELFF
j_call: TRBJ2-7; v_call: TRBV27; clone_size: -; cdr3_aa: CASSPPLRTGYEQYF
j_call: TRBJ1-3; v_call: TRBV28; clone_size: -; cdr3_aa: CASSLRGQRLDTIYF
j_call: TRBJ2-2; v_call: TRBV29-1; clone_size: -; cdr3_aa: CSVERDTGELFF
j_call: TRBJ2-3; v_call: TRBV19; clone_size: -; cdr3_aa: CASSMDYSTDTQYF
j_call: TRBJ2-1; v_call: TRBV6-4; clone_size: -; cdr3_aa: CASSITGNNEQFF
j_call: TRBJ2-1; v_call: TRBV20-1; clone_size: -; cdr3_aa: CSADMTSGGRSYNEQFF
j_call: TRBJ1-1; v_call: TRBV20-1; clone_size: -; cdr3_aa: CSASWGEHTEAFF
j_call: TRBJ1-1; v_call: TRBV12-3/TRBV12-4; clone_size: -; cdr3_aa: CASSLGGYTEASF
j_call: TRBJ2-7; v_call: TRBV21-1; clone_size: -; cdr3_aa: CASSTIPSYEQYF